This T cell receptor beta chain was sequenced in a study of blood T cell repertoires in COVID-19. At the level of the study: The United States, Italy and Spain were the sources of the acute and convalescent COVID-19 samples.

Participant age was roughly 18 to 89 years, and participants resided in 25 or so US areas. Categorization into cohorts depended on clinical history that participants reported. In the source study's methods: Amplifying reference gene primers gave estimates of nucleated cell counts. Method: immunoSEQ multiplex PCR; TCRdb's copy keeps in-frame clones and lacks some. For V, J and clone size, that table is used; D and trimming come from the DNA. In the table there are approximately 500,000 clones, 85% to 90% of which are singletons. The germline gives CDR1 LGHDT, CDR2 YNNKEL (reference sequence). V dropped 6 bases and J dropped 7; count of bases not matched to a gene: 5. The CDR3 is 12 amino acids.

This TCR was recovered from a woman aged 40 to 50 who had recovered from COVID-19. The sample was PBMCs or T cells enriched from blood (not recorded which). The J gene is TRBJ2-7, the V gene TRBV3-1 (or the pseudogene TRBV3-2); 8 nucleotides align to TRBD1. The CDR3 region has the DNA TGTGCCAGCAGACCCACAGGGGGTGAGCAGTACTTC. The encoded protein is CASRPTGGEQYF.